What follows is one TCR beta chain and its context. Its antigen is undetermined. Germline V lookup: CDR1 KGHSH, CDR2 LQKENI. The CDR3 runs to 12 residues. The V gene lost 6 bases and the J gene lost 0 bases, with 5 bases spanning the gap. 60 Vbeta and 13 Jbeta primers were used in PCR. Measured with immunoSEQ multiplex PCR; TCRdb has only the in-frame clones, and not every one. The repertoire has around 100,000 clones, less than 80% of them found once; the top ten carry roughly 4.2%. This sample is drawn from a study of cytomegalovirus exposure and HLA in healthy donors. In the study overall: HLA-typed donors were the source of 90 million or so unique TCRs, which an early data release held. Findings of the study overall: 87-base-pair reads could not separate some V segments, including TRBV6-2 and TRBV6-3. A later analysis found common viral pathogens apparently linked to several of the most significant clusters. Sequencing likely generated an artifact that appeared as a cluster of highly shared sequence variants.

The V call is TRBV18, the J call TRBJ2-5, with D unclear. The specimen sequenced was PBMCs. The clonotype comes from a woman between 35 and 50 years old in good health and CMV-seropositive. CDR3 residues: CASSPYQETQYF. The CDR3 region has the DNA TGTGCCAGCTCTCCCTACCAAGAGACCCAGTACTTC.